This T cell receptor beta chain appears in the sequencing data of a study of T cells in narcolepsy. Overall study findings and caveats: Same-patient CSF and blood CD4+ T cell clonotypes included HCRT-specific and TRIB2-specific autoreactive ones.

Per germline, CDR1 SEHNR and CDR2 FQNEAQ (reference sequence). This CDR3 is built from 16 residues. V shed 5 bases and J shed 8 bases, with 22 bases lying between them. TCRdb keeps only in-frame clones here, not all; method: immunoSEQ multiplex PCR. The sample contains 24,000 or so clones, about 83% of which appear only once. To note about this clone: Its target is not known. Other DNA sequences of this sample code for an identical CDR3.

This receptor was identified in a human donor with narcolepsy. V usage is TRBV7-9 and J usage is TRBJ1-5; D perhaps matches TRBD1 (5 bases). Sequencing was done on a sample of CD45RA- memory CD4+ T cells from PBMCs. The CDR3 DNA is TGTGCCAGCAGCCGGAACGAGGGACGCAATTACAAGCCCCAGCATTTT. Its translation is CASSRNEGRNYKPQHF.